The sequence of this TCR beta chain was determined in a study of monozygotic twins with inflammatory bowel disease. Study-wide results and caveats: Possibly reflecting limited power, no difference in repertoire similarity was found between concordant and discordant twins. Twins with IBD were found to have lower TCRbeta diversity (inverse Simpson) than healthy co-twins.

Remarks on this clonotype: The antigen is unknown.

The authors drew 2.5 to 3 ml of blood from each donor. Germline V gene sequence: CDR1 ENHRY, CDR2 SYGVKD. The CDR3 is 13 amino acids. Via template switching, UMIs carrying a 6-nucleotide sample barcode were introduced. TCRdb reprocessed the 5' RACE reads; each CDR3 protein has one entry and no DNA is given. This sample lists a few hundred thousand distinct CDR3 sequences; its ten largest clones have 5% to 6%. Input material: blood. The clonotype was recovered from a human donor with ulcerative colitis or Crohn's disease, or a healthy co-twin of an affected twin (not recorded which). The chain recombines TRBV10-3 with TRBJ2-7; TCRdb's D call of TRBD2 is untestable without DNA. CDR3 amino acids: CAIRDGLAGEQYF.